These T cell receptor beta chains were read from a single sample in a study of Graves' ophthalmopathy and Graves' hyperthyroidism. TCRdb analysed the multiplex PCR reads with MiXCR anew, one entry per CDR3 protein. The sample comprises roughly 420,000 distinct CDR3 sequences, around 20% of which are singletons, and under 3% rests with the top ten. The sequenced material came from peripheral blood. These receptors were obtained from a woman aged 18-29 years with stable Graves' hyperthyroidism. CDR3s include the opening cysteine and the closing phenylalanine or tryptophan. A D gene is named only where the DNA matches it firmly. Rows give clone size only sometimes, using once, few, many, or a class for an expanded clone.

d_call	v_call	clone_size	j_call	cdr3_aa	cdr3_nt
.	TRBV28	many	TRBJ2-5	CASSIPSQGVLETQYF	TGTGCCAGCAGTATCCCCTCGCAGGGTGTTCTAGAGACCCAGTACTTC
.	TRBV7-7	few	TRBJ2-5	CASSLDGIGTQYF	TGTGCTAGCAGCTTAGACGGAATTGGGACCCAGTACTTC
.	TRBV7-9	many	TRBJ2-7	CASSLGVGIFYEQYF	TGTGCCAGCAGCTTAGGCGTAGGGATATTCTACGAGCAGTACTTC
.	TRBV28	.	TRBJ1-2	CASTLEAQGNTWWDYGYTF	TGTGCCAGCACCTTGGAGGCTCAGGGGAACACTTGGTGGGACTATGGCTACACCTTC
.	TRBV25-1	many	TRBJ1-1	CASSGGQMNTEAFF	TGTGCCAGCAGTGGCGGACAGATGAACACTGAAGCTTTCTTT
.	TRBV24-1	.	TRBJ1-5	CATSGWDNQPQHF	TGTGCCACCAGTGGATGGGATAATCAGCCCCAGCATTTT
TRBD2	TRBV20-1	many	TRBJ2-7	CSAGTSGGFYEQYF	TGCAGTGCTGGGACTAGCGGGGGGTTTTACGAGCAGTACTTC
TRBD1	TRBV20-1	.	TRBJ1-5	CSANPRQGVQPQHF	TGCAGTGCTAACCCCCGACAGGGGGTTCAGCCCCAGCATTTT
.	TRBV20-1	.	TRBJ2-3	CSATPGLRGLYTDTQYF	TGCAGTGCTACCCCCGGGCTCCGGGGACTCTACACAGATACGCAGTATTTT
.	TRBV27	many	TRBJ2-7	CASSRSDGGYEQYF	TGTGCCAGCAGTAGAAGTGACGGAGGCTACGAGCAGTACTTC
.	TRBV20-1	many	TRBJ2-5	CSARINGQETQYF	TGCAGTGCTAGAATAAATGGCCAAGAGACCCAGTACTTC
.	TRBV11-2	many	TRBJ2-3	CASRSPRGDTQYF	TGTGCCAGCAGGTCCCCTAGGGGAGATACGCAGTATTTT
TRBD1	TRBV5-1	few	TRBJ2-7	CASSFEQGTYEQYF	TGCGCCAGCAGCTTTGAACAGGGGACCTACGAGCAGTACTTC
.	TRBV20-1	many	TRBJ2-5	CSASKIVNPQYF	TGCAGTGCTAGCAAGATTGTGAATCCCCAGTACTTC
TRBD1	TRBV11-2	.	TRBJ2-5	CASSLGTGRVETQYF	TGTGCCAGCAGCCTCGGGACAGGACGAGTAGAGACCCAGTACTTC
.	TRBV12-3/TRBV12-4	many	TRBJ1-5	CASSRGGKDNQPQHF	TGTGCCAGCAGCCGCGGGGGGAAGGACAATCAGCCCCAGCATTTT
TRBD1	TRBV6-2/TRBV6-3	.	TRBJ1-1	CASSYPGQGQIEAFF	TGTGCCAGCAGTTACCCGGGACAGGGGCAAATTGAAGCTTTCTTT
TRBD2	TRBV12-3/TRBV12-4	many	TRBJ2-2	CASSLQAGGANTGELFF	TGTGCCAGCAGTCTCCAAGCGGGGGGGGCGAACACCGGGGAGCTGTTTTTT
TRBD1	TRBV24-1	many	TRBJ2-3	CATSDMTGDTDTQYF	TGTGCCACCAGTGATATGACAGGGGACACAGATACGCAGTATTTT
.	TRBV7-2	many	TRBJ2-5	CASSFQPWQETQYF	TGTGCCAGCAGTTTCCAGCCGTGGCAAGAGACCCAGTACTTC
.	TRBV11-2	many	TRBJ2-7	CASSLTYEQYF	TGTGCCAGCAGCTTGACCTACGAGCAGTACTTC
.	TRBV20-1	many	TRBJ1-5	CSARYQGLGQPQHF	TGCAGTGCTAGATACCAGGGGCTTGGTCAGCCCCAGCATTTT
TRBD1	TRBV14	many	TRBJ1-2	CASSPTGGFYGYTF	TGTGCCAGCAGCCCGACAGGGGGGTTCTATGGCTACACCTTC
TRBD2	TRBV6-5	many	TRBJ2-7	CASSLTSGRADEQYF	TGTGCCAGCAGTTTAACTAGCGGGAGGGCCGACGAGCAGTACTTC
.	TRBV14	.	TRBJ1-6	CASSQFGPISPLHF	TGTGCCAGCAGCCAATTCGGTCCGATTTCACCCCTCCACTTT
.	TRBV7-8	many	TRBJ2-2	CASSRSRPPTVRAGELFF	TGTGCCAGCAGCCGCTCTAGGCCTCCAACCGTTCGGGCCGGGGAGCTGTTTTTT
.	TRBV6-1	.	TRBJ1-1	CASRMDGNTEAFF	TGTGCCAGCAGGATGGACGGGAACACTGAAGCTTTCTTT
.	TRBV10-3	many	TRBJ1-2	CAISRLGPSDAYGYTF	TGTGCCATCAGTCGTTTGGGACCCTCTGACGCATATGGCTACACCTTC
.	TRBV20-1	many	TRBJ2-7	CSARVYEQYF	TGCAGTGCTAGGGTCTACGAGCAGTACTTC
.	TRBV11-2	many	TRBJ2-2	CASSLWGQDTGELFF	TGTGCCAGCAGCTTATGGGGGCAAGACACCGGGGAGCTGTTTTTT
TRBD1	TRBV5-1	once	TRBJ1-6	CASSSGDRGRLPPLHF	TGCGCCAGCAGCTCGGGGGACAGGGGGCGCTTACCACCCCTCCACTTT
.	TRBV2	.	TRBJ2-5	CASNLIGGAGETQYF	TGTGCCAGCAACCTTATTGGGGGGGCAGGAGAGACCCAGTACTTC
.	TRBV11-2	once	TRBJ1-1	CASSRSPEAFF	TGTGCCAGCAGCCGGAGTCCTGAAGCTTTCTTT